The 18 T cell receptor beta chains presented below share a single source sample, sequenced in a study of blood T cell repertoires in COVID-19 (dated by TCRdb to about 2020). The library was produced with the immunoSEQ multiplex PCR assay. This immuneACCESS table, as held by TCRdb, lists in-frame sequences with V and J called but not all clones. Of the missing ones, under half trace to an unresolved V gene in checked studies; the others have no known cause. Counted in this sample were around 100,000 clones; approximately 89% of them appeared once. Around 10% of the sample belongs to the ten largest clones. Sequenced input: peripheral blood. These receptors were collected from a man older than 75 with acute or convalescent COVID-19.

This clone was counted a few times. V gene TRBV19 combines with J gene TRBJ2-1; 8 bases match TRBD1. The germline CDR1 and CDR2 sequences are LNHDA and SQIVND (reference sequence). J lost 4 bases, V lost 4 bases, and 6 bases had no gene match. This CDR3 is 15 amino acids long. CDR3 nucleotides: TGTGCCAGTAGTACAGGGACAGGCTGGTACAATGAGCAGTTCTTC. It yields the protein CASSTGTGWYNEQFF.

CDR3 sequence: CAIRGQGRNTEAFF. As DNA, the CDR3 is TGTGCCATCAGGGGACAGGGGAGGAACACTGAAGCTTTCTTT. J is TRBJ1-1 and V is TRBV10-3, with TRBD1 identical over 10 bases. There are 14 residues in the CDR3. J gave up 1 base and V 6 bases, and 2 bases lay outside the gene matches. Germline lookup yields CDR1 ENHRY and CDR2 SYGVKD.

V and J are TRBV5-1 and TRBJ1-3; D perhaps matches TRBD1 (6 bases). The CDR3 totals 14 residues. CDR1 is SGHRS and CDR2 is YFSETQ in the germline V gene. Deletions cut 1 base from V and 6 bases from J, with 11 bases between. CDR3 residues: CASSLTGSENTIYF. CDR3 bases: TGCGCCAGCAGCTTGACAGGGTCAGAAAACACCATATATTTT.

V and J are TRBV18 and TRBJ2-7; 8 bases agree with TRBD2. The ends lost 3 bases at V and 2 bases at J; junction bases unmatched: 9. CDR1 is KGHSH and CDR2 is LQKENI in the germline V gene. The CDR3 covers 16 residues. Here the CDR3 DNA reads TGTGCCAGCTCACCTCGGACTAGCAGTCCGACCTACGAGCAGTACTTC. It codes for CASSPRTSSPTYEQYF.

The rearrangement uses TRBV12-5 and TRBJ1-1; tentatively, D is TRBD1 (6 bases). The V gene's germline CDR1 is LGHNT and CDR2 FRNRAP. CDR3 length equals 12 residues. With 5 bases removed from V and 5 bases from J, the gap between germline ends came to 9 bases. This chain's CDR3 is CASGTQGTEAFF. CDR3 DNA: TGTGCTAGTGGTACCCAGGGGACTGAAGCTTTCTTT.

This rearrangement joins TRBV11-3 to TRBJ2-1; the D gene is possibly TRBD2 (5 bases). This CDR3 is built from 15 residues. CDR1 is SGHNT and CDR2 is YENEEA in the germline V gene. V lost 2 bases and J 0 bases, leaving 8 bases between the germline ends. The CDR3 DNA sequence: TGTGCCAGCAGCTTATCAACTAGCTCCTACAATGAGCAGTTCTTC. Amino acid sequence: CASSLSTSSYNEQFF. The variable domain in full, with the rest retrieved from reference TRBV11-3 and TRBJ2-1, is EAGVVQSPRYKIIEKKQPVAFWCNPISGHNTLYWYLQNLGQGPELLIRYENEEAVDDSQLPKDRFSAERLKGVDSTLKIQPAELGDSAVYLCASSLSTSSYNEQFFGPGTRLTVL.

The chain carries TRBV15 and TRBJ1-2; TRBD1 agrees at 8 bases. CDR1 and CDR2 from the germline V gene are LNHNV and YYDKDF (reference sequence). Trimming cost V 5 bases and J 3 bases; bases outside gene matches: 8. This CDR3 is built from 15 residues. This chain's CDR3 is CATSSRTGWDYGYTF. CDR3 in DNA: TGTGCCACCAGCTCCCGGACAGGGTGGGACTATGGCTACACCTTC.

The chain joins TRBV24-1 to TRBJ1-5; D possibly corresponds to TRBD1 (5 bases). V dropped 2 bases and J dropped 7 bases, with 8 bases sitting between them. This CDR3 has 13 amino acids. Germline V CDR1 and CDR2: KGHDR, SFDVKD. Here the CDR3 DNA reads TGTGCCACCAGTGATTCGTACAGGCAGCCCCAGCATTTT. Amino acids: CATSDSYRQPQHF.

The chain employs TRBV7-9 and TRBJ2-1; the match to TRBD2 covers 7 bases. Germline assignment: CDR1 SEHNR and CDR2 FQNEAQ (reference sequence). This CDR3 comprises 16 residues. The V segment lost 4 bases and the J segment 2 bases; nucleotides outside the gene matches: 8. CDR3 amino acids: CASSSFGTTTYNEQFF. Written as DNA, the CDR3 is TGTGCCAGCAGCTCGTTTGGGACTACCACCTACAATGAGCAGTTCTTC.

The chain carries TRBV11-3 and TRBJ2-1; 8 nucleotides agree with TRBD2. The CDR3 sequence is 17 residues long. Trimming removed 5 bases from V and 9 bases from J; junction bases left unmatched: 18. Germline V gene sequence: CDR1 SGHNT, CDR2 YENEEA. CDR3 sequence (DNA): TGTGCCAGCAGCCGCCAGCCTCAGGTAGCGGGGATGGCTGAGCAGTTCTTC. Translating gives CASSRQPQVAGMAEQFF.

V gene TRBV28 combines with J gene TRBJ2-7, with 7 bases fitting TRBD2. J was trimmed by 1 base and V by 6 bases; bases with no gene match: 9. The CDR3 is made up of 15 amino acids. CDR1 MDHEN and CDR2 SYDVKM come from the germline V gene. The CDR3 loop reads CASRHGPSGSYEQYF. The CDR3 nucleotides read TGTGCCAGCAGGCATGGTCCTAGCGGATCCTACGAGCAGTACTTC. Combining the CDR3 with reference TRBV28 and TRBJ2-7 gives the whole variable domain DVKVTQSSRYLVKRTGEKVFLECVQDMDHENMFWYRQDPGLGLRLIYFSYDVKMKEKGDIPEGYSVSREKKERFSLILESASTNQTSMYLCASRHGPSGSYEQYFGPGTRLTVT.

This chain connects TRBV7-9 to TRBJ1-2; D ambiguous. V was clipped by 4 bases and J by 3 bases, with 6 bases between them. CDR1 is SEHNR and CDR2 is FQNEAQ in the germline V gene (reference sequence). There are 12 residues in the CDR3. The CDR3 sequence: CASSSRDYGYTF. Written as DNA, the CDR3 is TGTGCCAGCAGCTCCCGGGACTATGGCTACACCTTC.

The V gene is TRBV6-5, the J gene TRBJ2-6, with a possible D match to TRBD1 (6 bases). The CDR3 sequence is 15 residues long. Germline assignment: CDR1 MNHEY and CDR2 SVGAGI. V was cut by 5 bases and J by 0 bases, with 8 bases left in between. CDR3 coding DNA: TGTGCCAGCAGTCGAGGGGGCTCTGGGGCCAACGTCCTGACTTTC. This encodes CASSRGGSGANVLTF.

The gene calls are TRBV5-1 and TRBJ2-2; 7 bases map to TRBD1. Looked up from germline, CDR1 is SGHRS and CDR2 is YFSETQ. The CDR3 extends over 14 amino acids. The ends lost 5 bases at V and 5 bases at J; junction bases unmatched: 6. This CDR3 is CASRQGGDTGELFF. The CDR3 coding sequence is TGCGCCAGCAGGCAAGGGGGCGATACCGGGGAGCTGTTTTTT.

The rearrangement uses TRBV5-1 and TRBJ1-5, with D tentatively TRBD1 (5 bases). Germline CDR1 reads SGHRS; CDR2 reads YFSETQ. The CDR3 runs to 15 residues. V lost 7 bases to trimming and J lost 0 bases, with 14 bases between them. The CDR3 DNA follows: TGCGCCAGCTCCCCAGGGTACCTTAGCAATCAGCCCCAGCATTTT. It specifies CASSPGYLSNQPQHF. The full variable domain, rest sourced from reference TRBV5-1 and TRBJ1-5, is KAGVTQTPRYLIKTRGQQVTLSCSPISGHRSVSWYQQTPGQGLQFLFEYFSETQRNKGNFPGRFSGRQFSNSRSEMNVSTLELGDSALYLCASSPGYLSNQPQHFGDGTRLSIL.

The chain joins TRBV3-1 (or the pseudogene TRBV3-2) to TRBJ2-7, with 10 bases aligning to TRBD1. The CDR3 runs to 15 residues. V lost 4 bases, J lost 2 bases, and 5 bases stayed unmatched. Germline CDR1 reads LGHDT; CDR2 reads YNNKEL (reference sequence). The CDR3 DNA sequence: TGTGCCAGCAGCCCGATGACAGGGGGCACCTACGAGCAGTACTTC. Its protein is CASSPMTGGTYEQYF.

This clone was detected only a few times. The chain uses TRBV14 and TRBJ2-7, with D possibly matching TRBD2 (5 bases). This CDR3 spans 13 amino acids. CDR1 SGHDN and CDR2 FVKESK come from the germline V gene. V was trimmed by 4 bases and J by 7 bases, leaving 14 bases between them. CDR3 protein: CASSPRRAGEQYF. In DNA, the CDR3 is TGTGCCAGCAGCCCGCGAAGGGCGGGTGAGCAGTACTTC.

V and J are TRBV5-6 and TRBJ1-5; 7 nucleotides align to TRBD1. Germline V gene sequence: CDR1 SGHDT, CDR2 YYEEEE. V gave up 1 base and J gave up 5 bases; unmatched junction bases: 9. The CDR3 extends over 16 amino acids. CDR3 loop: CASSLWGDRVYQPQHF. DNA for the CDR3: TGTGCCAGCAGCTTGTGGGGGGACAGAGTTTATCAGCCCCAGCATTTT.